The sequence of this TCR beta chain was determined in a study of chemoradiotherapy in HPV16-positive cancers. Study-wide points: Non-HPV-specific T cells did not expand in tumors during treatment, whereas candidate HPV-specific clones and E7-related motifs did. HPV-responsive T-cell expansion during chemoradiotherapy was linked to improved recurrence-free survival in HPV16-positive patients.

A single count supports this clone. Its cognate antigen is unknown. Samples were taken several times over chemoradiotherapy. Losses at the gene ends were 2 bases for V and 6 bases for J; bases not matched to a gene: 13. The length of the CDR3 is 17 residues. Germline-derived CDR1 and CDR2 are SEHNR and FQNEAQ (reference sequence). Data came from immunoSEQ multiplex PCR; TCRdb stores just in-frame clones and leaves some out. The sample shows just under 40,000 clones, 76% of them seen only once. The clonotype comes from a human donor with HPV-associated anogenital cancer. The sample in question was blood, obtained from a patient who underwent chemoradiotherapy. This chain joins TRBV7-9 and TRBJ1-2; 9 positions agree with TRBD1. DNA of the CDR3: TGTGCCAGCAGCTTAATCACCCCCCGGACAGGGGCGGATGGCTACACCTTC. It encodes CASSLITPRTGADGYTF.